This T cell receptor (beta chain) originates from a study of response to subunit inactivated influenza vaccine. Study outcomes and limitations: With each seasonal influenza vaccination, the authors suggested, few new T cells are recruited.

MiXCR, run by TCRdb on the RT-PCR reads, gives a single entry per CDR3 protein. The table shows around 190,000 distinct CDR3 sequences, with about 10% occurring only once. This clonotype was recorded a few times. Its matching antigen is unknown. Germline trimming cut 4 bases from V and 5 bases from J; bases unmatched to any gene: 13. Germline values: CDR1 KGHSH, CDR2 LQKENI. This CDR3 has 16 residues. This sequence joins TRBV18 and TRBJ2-5; 7 bases fit TRBD1. The sequence was collected from a man aged 50 to 60 who received an inactivated influenza vaccine. The sequencing used non-naive T cells sorted from PBMCs, collected on the day of vaccination. The CDR3 sequence is CASSRLGQGDRETQYF. CDR3 bases: TGTGCCAGCTCACGACTCGGGCAGGGGGACCGGGAGACCCAGTACTTC.